Sequencing of this T cell receptor beta chain was carried out in a study of shared clonotypes between healthy human individuals. About this clone: Its antigen is unknown.

Findings of the study overall: Lower generation probabilities were found for non-shared clonotypes than for those shared by all four donors.

Authors' data handling: Junction-only immunoSEQ sequences carried no quality scores, so filtering differed. Assay used: immunoSEQ multiplex PCR; TCRdb lists only in-frame clones, some missing. The D gene and trimming were derived from the DNA, and the V and J assignments and clone size from that table. Among about 960,000 clones listed, more than 75% were seen once. The CDR3 length is 16 residues. Per germline, CDR1 SGHDT and CDR2 YYEEEE. J was trimmed by 5 bases and V by 4 bases; bases with no gene match: 9. The sequencing sample was made of memory CD4+ T cells sorted from blood. This sample's subset: CD45RA-negative fraction. The V call is TRBV5-6, the J call TRBJ1-6; 7 nucleotides agree with TRBD1. The TCR was taken from a young man in good health. CDR3 nucleotides: TGTGCCAGCAGCATTGGGGCCGGACAGGATAATTCACCCCTCCACTTT. Its protein product is CASSIGAGQDNSPLHF.